The present entry profiles one TCR beta chain with its context. Its antigen is undetermined. Sorted-subset replicate PCR reactions contained 200 to 250 ng DNA, corresponding to some 30,000 T cell genomes. Sequenced by immunoSEQ multiplex PCR; TCRdb stores in-frame clones only, minus some. The table records about 800,000 clones, 96% of them present only once. The data were obtained in a study of shared clonotypes between healthy human individuals. Study-wide results and caveats: When compared with the clonotypes that were shared by all four sorted-subset donors, the non-shared clonotypes turned out to have lower generation probabilities.

Positively selected for CCR7, the CD45RO-negative cells used as naive CD8 cells excluded terminally differentiated effector memory CD45RA+ cells. There are 15 residues in the CDR3. Looked up from germline, CDR1 is SGHAT and CDR2 is FQNNGV. Between the trimmed V and J ends, which lost 5 bases and 9 bases, there was a span of 20 bases. The specimen was naive CD8+ T cells sorted from blood. The V and J genes are TRBV11-2 and TRBJ2-1; D is perhaps TRBD1 or TRBD2 (7 bases each). The receptor was isolated from a man aged 25-45 years in good health. CDR3 in amino acids: CASSEGLQGYGEQFF. The CDR3 region has the DNA TGTGCCAGCAGCGAGGGACTACAGGGGTACGGTGAGCAGTTCTTC.